Given below is one T cell receptor (beta chain) in context. Assay: immunoSEQ multiplex PCR; the TCRdb copy retains only in-frame clones and omits some. The data contain millions of clones, over 85% of them singletons. Naive CD4+ cells were CD45RA-selected; the remaining cells were memory. This sample was taken from a study of shared clonotypes between healthy human individuals. Study as a whole: For every donor, three CD4 naive, three CD4 memory, two CD8 naive and one CD8 memory plates were used.

Germline V gives CDR1 MDHEN, CDR2 SYDVKM. V lost 7 bases and J lost 5, with 12 bases in between. This CDR3 is built from 13 residues. Material: naive CD4+ T cells sorted from blood. Described subset: CD45RA+ positively selected. The TCR originated in a young man in good health. V and J are TRBV28 and TRBJ2-1; D may be TRBD1 (6 bases). The CDR3 loop reads CASITGPNNEQFF. CDR3 DNA: TGTGCCAGCATCACAGGGCCAAACAATGAGCAGTTCTTC.